These 17 T cell receptor beta chains came from one sample sequenced in a study of HIV-infected children after antiretroviral therapy interruption. Stated treatment: PENTA 11 planned treatment interruption arm or continuous ART arm. RNA-based 3' RACE libraries used unique molecular identifiers. TCRdb re-called the 3' RACE reads with MiXCR, one entry per CDR3 protein. Of 70,000 to 90,000 distinct CDR3 sequences in the sample, 6.9% were seen once. Sample: CD45RA+ CD4+ T cells from PBMCs, pooled from several time points, taken from a donor given antiretroviral therapy, either interrupted or continuous. Subset of the sample: naive CD4+ CD45RA+ CD45RO- T cells. The source is a pool of human donors with HIV.

The V gene is TRBV24-1, the J gene TRBJ1-5; unclear D gene. This CDR3 has 13 residues. V lost 7 bases, J lost 6 bases, and 12 bases lay in between. CDR1 and CDR2 (germline): KGHDR, SFDVKD. The CDR3 loop is CATSARSGQPQHF. CDR3 DNA: TGTGCCACCAGCGCCCGTAGTGGTCAGCCCCAGCATTTT.

This clonotype is labeled medium-sized. CDR3: CSARAGVNTEAFF. The CDR3 coding sequence is TGCAGTGCTAGGGCGGGGGTGAACACTGAAGCTTTCTTT. This chain uses TRBV20-1 with TRBJ1-1; weak D call: TRBD1 (5 bases). V lost 3 bases and J 0 bases, leaving 8 bases between the germline ends. Germline V gene lookup returns CDR1 DFQATT and CDR2 SNEGSKA (reference sequence). The CDR3 has 13 residues.

The chain carries TRBV7-9 and TRBJ1-2; 7 bases are a match to TRBD1. This CDR3 has 13 amino acids. With 3 bases clipped from V and 5 bases from J, the junction kept 3 bases outside the gene matches. Germline CDR1 reads SEHNR; CDR2 reads FQNEAQ (reference sequence). The CDR3 nucleotides are TGTGCCAGCAGCTTGAAACAGGGGTATGGCTACACCTTC. This sequence encodes CASSLKQGYGYTF.

The rearrangement links TRBV7-2 to TRBJ1-2; the match to TRBD1 covers 7 bases. Germline lookup yields CDR1 SGHTA and CDR2 FQGNSA. V shed 1 base, J shed 2 bases, and the junction held 16 bases outside the gene matches. The CDR3 is made up of 19 amino acids. CDR3 nucleotides: TGTGCCAGCAGCTTAGACCGGGTGCGCGCGAAGACAGGGAACTATGGCTACACCTTC. Translating gives CASSLDRVRAKTGNYGYTF.

As to this clonotype: One base away lies a much larger clone, so this may be a sequencing read error. This chain's CDR3 is CATSRFMAGANTIYF. The CDR3, as DNA: TGTGCCACCAGCAGATTCATGGCAGGGGCAAACACCATATATTTT. This chain connects TRBV15 to TRBJ1-3, with D possibly being TRBD1 (6 bases). CDR1 and CDR2 (germline): LNHNV, YYDKDF (reference sequence). The CDR3 length is 15 residues. Trimming removed 2 bases at V and 6 bases at J, with 14 bases between.

This clonotype was seen repeatedly, ten times or more. V and J are TRBV5-4 and TRBJ2-1; D is unresolved. The germline CDR1 and CDR2 sequences are SGHNT and YYREEE (reference sequence). The CDR3 spans 15 residues. The V end was cut by 3 bases, the J end by 5 bases, with 15 bases between. DNA for the CDR3: TGTGCCAGCAGCTACGGCATAATAACCGACAATGAGCAGTTCTTC. Its translation: CASSYGIITDNEQFF.

This clonotype was counted ten times or more. V usage is TRBV12-3 or TRBV12-4 and J usage is TRBJ2-1; TRBD1 might be the D (6 bases). The CDR3 totals 15 residues. The V gene lost 1 base and the J gene lost 0 bases, with 7 bases spanning the gap. The CDR3: CASSLVGASYNEQFF. In DNA form, the CDR3 reads TGTGCCAGCAGTTTAGTGGGGGCCTCCTACAATGAGCAGTTCTTC.

Ten or more counts support this clonotype. The chain couples TRBV19 to TRBJ2-5, with D unresolved. Germline V CDR1 and CDR2: LNHDA, SQIVND (reference sequence). Trimming removed 2 bases from V and 6 bases from J, with 7 bases in between. This CDR3 is 12 amino acids long. DNA for the CDR3: TGTGCCAGTAGTATATTGGGGAAGACCCAGTACTTC. Protein: CASSILGKTQYF.

This clonotype was recorded at least ten times. The chain combines TRBV5-1 with TRBJ2-1; D might be TRBD2 (5 bases). Germline CDR1 reads SGHRS; CDR2 reads YFSETQ. V gave up 2 bases and J gave up 0 bases, with 9 bases separating them. CDR3 length: 15 amino acids. CDR3 sequence reads: CASSFPSTSYNEQFF. The CDR3 DNA reads TGCGCCAGCAGCTTCCCTAGCACCTCCTACAATGAGCAGTTCTTC.

The chain uses TRBV5-5 and TRBJ1-1; D is unclear. Trimming removed 1 base from V and 4 bases from J, with 17 bases in between. This CDR3 has 16 amino acids. Germline CDR1 reads SGHKS; CDR2 reads YYEKEE (reference sequence). CDR3: CASSLSVGMTGTEAFF. As DNA, the CDR3 is TGTGCCAGCAGCTTGAGTGTCGGAATGACGGGCACTGAAGCTTTCTTT.

CDR3 DNA: TGTGCCAGCAGCCCCTACATGGTAGAAAACATTCAGTACTTC. This translates into CASSPYMVENIQYF. The chain links TRBV5-6 to TRBJ2-4; D gene ambiguous. Germline V gene sequence: CDR1 SGHDT, CDR2 YYEEEE. The CDR3 is made up of 14 amino acids. Deletions cut 4 bases from V and 5 bases from J, with 13 bases between.

This clonotype was counted ten times or more. This chain uses TRBV20-1 with TRBJ1-1; 7 bases align to TRBD1. The junction had 5 bases not matched to a gene; V was cut back by 2 bases and J by 5 bases. The CDR3 is 13 residues long. Germline CDR1 is DFQATT and CDR2 is SNEGSKA (reference sequence). The CDR3 sequence: CSARKDRVTEAFF. The CDR3 region has the DNA TGCAGTGCTAGAAAAGACAGGGTAACTGAAGCTTTCTTT.

In this sample, this clonotype turned up many times. The chain links TRBV12-3 or TRBV12-4 to TRBJ2-6; 11 nucleotides line up with TRBD1. There are 19 residues in the CDR3. V shed 5 bases and J 0 bases; nucleotides not matched to a gene: 9. CDR3 loop: CASSPAGTGGGSGANVLTF. CDR3 DNA: TGTGCCAGCAGTCCGGCCGGGACAGGGGGGGGCTCTGGGGCCAACGTCCTGACTTTC.

There are many counts of this clonotype. This rearrangement joins TRBV27 to TRBJ1-5, with D unclear. Germline V lookup: CDR1 MNHEY, CDR2 SMNVEV (reference sequence). V lost 6 bases and J lost 9, with 15 bases in between. The CDR3 extends over 13 amino acids. CDR3 residues: CASSDQRNRPQHF. Written as DNA, the CDR3 is TGTGCCAGCAGCGACCAGCGAAACCGGCCCCAGCATTTT.

This clonotype showed up just a few times. Compared with germline, one end of the junction differs, possibly owing to a read error. The genes are TRBV3-1 and TRBJ2-5; D is possibly TRBD1 or TRBD2 (5 bases each). This CDR3 has 15 amino acids. In germline, CDR1 is LGHDT, CDR2 YNNKEL (reference sequence). The CDR3 region has the DNA TGTGCCACCAGCCACCCCGGGACGGTGGGGGAGACCCAGTACTTC. Translation gives CATSHPGTVGETQYF.

This clonotype was seen only a few times. The chain uses TRBV5-1 and TRBJ2-7, with TRBD2 matching over 8 bases. The V gene end was trimmed by 0 bases and the J gene end by 4 bases; junction bases not matched to a gene: 3. The CDR3 loop spans 14 amino acids. Germline CDR1 SGHRS, CDR2 YFSETQ. The DNA for the CDR3 is TGCGCCAGCAGCTTGGAAAGCGGGGGATACGAGCAGTACTTC. Translating it yields CASSLESGGYEQYF. The full variable domain, in which reference TRBV5-1 and TRBJ2-7 provide the parts outside the CDR3, is KAGVTQTPRYLIKTRGQQVTLSCSPISGHRSVSWYQQTPGQGLQFLFEYFSETQRNKGNFPGRFSGRQFSNSRSEMNVSTLELGDSALYLCASSLESGGYEQYFGPGTRLTVT.

In its sample, this clonotype was seen a few times. This rearrangement joins TRBV27 to TRBJ1-1; D may be TRBD1 (6 bases). This CDR3 contains 17 residues. Between the trimmed V and J ends, which lost 0 bases and 5 bases, there was a span of 19 bases. Germline lookup yields CDR1 MNHEY and CDR2 SMNVEV (reference sequence). The CDR3 region is CASSLSTGAGTRTEAFF. The CDR3, as DNA: TGTGCCAGCAGTTTATCGACGGGGGCCGGAACAAGGACTGAAGCTTTCTTT.